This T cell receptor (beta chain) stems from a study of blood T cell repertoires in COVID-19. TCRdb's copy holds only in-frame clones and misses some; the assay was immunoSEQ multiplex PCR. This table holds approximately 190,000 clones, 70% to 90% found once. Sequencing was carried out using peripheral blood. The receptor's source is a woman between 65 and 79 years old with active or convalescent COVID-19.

The CDR3: CASSRTSDYEQYF. The CDR3 DNA reads TGTGCCAGCAGTCGGACTAGCGACTACGAGCAGTACTTC. This chain uses TRBV6-5 with TRBJ2-7, with 9 bases lining up with TRBD2. The V segment lost 5 bases and the J segment 3 bases; nucleotides outside the gene matches: 2. Germline CDR1 and CDR2: MNHEY and SVGAGI. This CDR3 is 13 amino acids long.